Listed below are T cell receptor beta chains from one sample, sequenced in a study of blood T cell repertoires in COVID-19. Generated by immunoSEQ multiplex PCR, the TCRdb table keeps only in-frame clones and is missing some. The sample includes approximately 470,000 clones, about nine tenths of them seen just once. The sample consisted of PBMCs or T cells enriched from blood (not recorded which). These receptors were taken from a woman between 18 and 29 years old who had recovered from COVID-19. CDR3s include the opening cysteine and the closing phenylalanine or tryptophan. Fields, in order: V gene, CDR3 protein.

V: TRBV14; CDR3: CASSQEISNEQYF
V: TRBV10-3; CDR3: CAISDLDGTEAFF
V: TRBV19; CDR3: CATTFPGRDGRTDTQYF
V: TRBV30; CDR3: CAWSVFGTASYGYTF
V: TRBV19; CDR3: CASSRSTDTQYF
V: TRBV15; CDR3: CATSGGQSPGYTF
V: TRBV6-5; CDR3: CASSPGTGSYEQYF
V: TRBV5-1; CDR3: CASTMGDREFKDTQYF
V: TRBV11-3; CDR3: CASSLVPGYEQYF
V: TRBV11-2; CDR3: CASSFGTSSSYEQYF
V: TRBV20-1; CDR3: CSASRDNSGNTIYF
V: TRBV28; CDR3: CASKESGTETGELFF
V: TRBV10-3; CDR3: CAISDPGEVDNEQFF